This T cell receptor (beta chain) was obtained from a study of human T cells and chemical hapten exposure. Whole-study findings and limits: There were significantly more large CDR3 similarity clusters among expanded TCRs than among controls.

TCRdb ran MiXCR on the RACE reads and lists one entry per CDR3 protein. The sample includes approximately 340,000 distinct CDR3 sequences, roughly 6.9% seen only once; the top ten take 8.4%. A remark on this clonotype: The antigen is unknown.

Trimming removed 4 bases from V and 7 bases from J; junction bases left unmatched: 7. CDR1 and CDR2 (germline): MNHEY, SMNVEV (reference sequence). The CDR3 runs 16 residues. Time point defined: patch test 1, 2 weeks after DPC sensitization. The sample's treatment: therapeutic diphenylcyclopropenone sensitization with weekly scalp DPC. Each patch-test visit's blood sample preceded patch application. This sequence was found in a woman younger than 30 with alopecia areata. Some clones in this sample may be carry-over from other donors' samples. Specimen: whole blood, collected in connection with sensitization to the hapten diphenylcyclopropenone (DPC). The chain recombines TRBV27 with TRBJ1-6, with 10 bases that match TRBD1. The CDR3 here is CASSSTGGSQNSPLHF. As DNA, the CDR3 is TGTGCCAGCAGTTCGACAGGGGGCTCGCAGAATTCACCCCTCCACTTT.